The source of this TCR beta chain is a study of blood T cell repertoires in COVID-19. This table comes from immunoSEQ multiplex PCR, and its TCRdb copy is limited to in-frame clones, with some not included. This sample has about 240,000 clones, with about four fifths found just once. The CDR3 loop spans 15 amino acids. Per the germline V gene, CDR1 is MNHEY and CDR2 is SMNVEV (reference sequence). The V end lost 4 bases, the J end lost 1 base, and 11 bases lay between the germline ends. Material for sequencing was PBMCs or T cells enriched from blood (not recorded which). This rearrangement joins TRBV27 to TRBJ1-3, with D perhaps TRBD1 (6 bases). This clonotype originated in a woman in her thirties or forties who had been exposed to COVID-19. The CDR3 sequence is CASSSRTASGNTIYF. DNA of the CDR3: TGTGCCAGCAGTTCCCGGACAGCTTCTGGAAACACCATATATTTT.